These 11 T cell receptor beta chains came from one sample sequenced in a study of T cell responses to AZD1222 COVID-19 vaccine. Sequencing was performed with immunoSEQ multiplex PCR; in TCRdb, only in-frame clones are kept and a portion is missing. This sample has 100,000 or so clones, with around 89% found just once. Sequenced material: peripheral blood, taken on day 0 of AZD1222 vaccination. These receptors all come from an adult in good health.

V gene TRBV6-2 or TRBV6-3 combines with J gene TRBJ2-1; 10 nucleotides agree with TRBD2. The CDR3 is made up of 17 amino acids. In germline, CDR1 is MNHEY, CDR2 SVGEGT. V was pared by 2 bases and J by 4 bases, with 8 bases of the junction left unmatched. The CDR3 DNA reads TGTGCCAGCAGTTACCCGGAAACTAGCGGGGATTACAATGAGCAGTTCTTC. Its translation is CASSYPETSGDYNEQFF.

This CDR3 reads CASSSSYSGNTIYF. CDR3 bases: TGTGCCAGCAGCTCTAGTTACTCTGGAAACACCATATATTTT. The chain recombines TRBV27 with TRBJ1-3, with unresolved D. Germline V CDR1 and CDR2: MNHEY, SMNVEV (reference sequence). The V and J ends lost 6 bases and 0 bases respectively, with 9 bases between them. The CDR3 is 14 amino acids.

The gene calls are TRBV3-1 (or the pseudogene TRBV3-2) and TRBJ2-1; possibly TRBD1 for D (5 bases). Trimming shortened V by 0 bases and J by 4 bases, and 10 bases separated the two germline ends. Germline V CDR1 and CDR2: LGHDT, YNNKEL (reference sequence). The CDR3 runs to 15 residues. CDR3 in DNA: TGTGCCAGCAGCCAAGAGCGACAGAAATACAATGAGCAGTTCTTC. This encodes CASSQERQKYNEQFF.

J is TRBJ2-2 and V is TRBV5-1; 8 positions agree with TRBD1. CDR3 length: 16 residues. The V segment lost 3 bases and the J segment 6 bases; nucleotides outside the gene matches: 10. Germline-derived CDR1 and CDR2 are SGHRS and YFSETQ. The CDR3 loop reads CASSYTGGVAAGELFF. CDR3 bases: TGCGCCAGCAGCTACACAGGGGGTGTCGCCGCCGGGGAGCTGTTTTTT.

The chain recombines TRBV10-3 with TRBJ2-1, with TRBD2 matching 9 bases. Trimming took 11 bases from V and 7 from J; bases not matched to a gene: 15. Germline V CDR1 and CDR2: ENHRY, SYGVKD. CDR3 size: 15 residues. The CDR3 here is CASQGISGRGNEQFF. DNA of the CDR3: TGTGCCTCACAAGGTATTAGCGGGAGAGGTAATGAGCAGTTCTTC.

CDR3 sequence reads: CASSSKRGDKYNEQFF. In nucleotides, the CDR3 is TGTGCCAGCAGCTCGAAGCGGGGGGATAAATACAATGAGCAGTTCTTC. The chain is built from TRBV7-3 and TRBJ2-1, with 9 bases aligning to TRBD2. V was pared by 4 bases and J by 4 bases, with 8 bases of the junction left unmatched. In germline, CDR1 is SGHTA, CDR2 FQGTGA. The CDR3 is 16 amino acids. The full variable domain, its missing parts supplied by reference TRBV7-3 and TRBJ2-1, is GAGVSQTPSNKVTEKGKYVELRCDPISGHTALYWYRQSLGQGPEFLIYFQGTGAADDSGLPNDRFFAVRPEGSVSTLKIQRTERGDSAVYLCASSSKRGDKYNEQFFGPGTRLTVL.

The V and J genes are TRBV6-5 and TRBJ1-1, with a weak D call TRBD1 (5 bases). The germline V gene encodes CDR1 MNHEY and CDR2 SVGAGI. The CDR3 runs 15 residues. V lost 3 bases to trimming and J lost 5 bases, with 16 bases between them. The DNA of the CDR3 is TGTGCCAGCAGTTATTCTGTAGGGGATGGAACTGAAGCTTTCTTT. Its translation: CASSYSVGDGTEAFF.

This chain uses TRBV7-9 with TRBJ2-2; no clear D gene. V lost 0 bases and J lost 1, with 9 bases in between. Germline assignment: CDR1 SEHNR and CDR2 FQNEAQ (reference sequence). The CDR3 length is 16 residues. The CDR3 DNA reads TGTGCCAGCAGCTTAGCCCTCGTTGGGAACACCGGGGAGCTGTTTTTT. Translated: CASSLALVGNTGELFF.

The chain employs TRBV5-4 and TRBJ1-3; D ambiguous. V lost 2 bases and J 0 bases, leaving 3 bases between the germline ends. This CDR3 is 13 amino acids long. Germline-derived CDR1 and CDR2 are SGHNT and YYREEE (reference sequence). As DNA, the CDR3 is TGTGCCAGCAGCTTTTTCTCTGGAAACACCATATATTTT. Translated, it gives CASSFFSGNTIYF. The full variable domain, its missing parts supplied by reference TRBV5-4 and TRBJ1-3, is ETGVTQSPTHLIKTRGQQVTLRCSSQSGHNTVSWYQQALGQGPQFIFQYYREEENGRGNFPPRFSGLQFPNYSSELNVNALELDDSALYLCASSFFSGNTIYFGEGSWLTVV.

V is TRBV11-3 and J is TRBJ2-1, with 7 bases lining up with TRBD1. V dropped 5 bases and J dropped 7; count of bases not matched to a gene: 5. The CDR3 totals 13 residues. Germline V lookup: CDR1 SGHNT, CDR2 YENEEA. Here the CDR3 reads CASSPGTVNEQFF. The CDR3 region has the DNA TGTGCCAGCAGCCCAGGGACAGTTAATGAGCAGTTCTTC.

The rearrangement uses TRBV5-5 and TRBJ2-3, with TRBD2 as a possible D gene (5 bases). Trimming took off 0 bases at V and 8 bases at J, with 13 bases between the two ends. In germline, CDR1 is SGHKS, CDR2 YYEKEE (reference sequence). The CDR3 has 14 amino acids. CDR3 bases: TGTGCCAGCAGCTTGGACGGAGGCGATGGTACGCAGTATTTT. This sequence encodes CASSLDGGDGTQYF.